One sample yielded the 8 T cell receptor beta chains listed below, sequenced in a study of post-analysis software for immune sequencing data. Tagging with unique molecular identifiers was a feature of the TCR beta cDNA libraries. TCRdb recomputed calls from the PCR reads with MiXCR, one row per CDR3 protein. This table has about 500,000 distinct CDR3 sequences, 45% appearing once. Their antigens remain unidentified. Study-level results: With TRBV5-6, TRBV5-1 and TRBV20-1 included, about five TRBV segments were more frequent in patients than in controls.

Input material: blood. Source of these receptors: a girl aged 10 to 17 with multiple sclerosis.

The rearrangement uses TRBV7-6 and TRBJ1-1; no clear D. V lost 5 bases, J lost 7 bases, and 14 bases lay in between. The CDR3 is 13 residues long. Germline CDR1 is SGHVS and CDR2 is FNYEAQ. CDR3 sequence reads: CASSELSGHEAFF. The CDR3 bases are TGTGCCAGCAGCGAGTTGAGTGGGCATGAAGCTTTCTTT.

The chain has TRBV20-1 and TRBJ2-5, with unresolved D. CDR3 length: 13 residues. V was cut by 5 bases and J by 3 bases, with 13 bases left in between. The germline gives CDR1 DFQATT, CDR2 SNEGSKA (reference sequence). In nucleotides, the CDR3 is TGCAGTGCTGAGGACGGTCTCGAAGAGACCCAGTACTTC. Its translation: CSAEDGLEETQYF.

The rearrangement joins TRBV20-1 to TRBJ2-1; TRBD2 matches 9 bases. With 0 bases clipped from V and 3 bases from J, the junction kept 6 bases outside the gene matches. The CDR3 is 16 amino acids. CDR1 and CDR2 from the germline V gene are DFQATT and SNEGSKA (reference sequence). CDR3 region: CSAREPLAGRYNEQFF. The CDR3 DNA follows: TGCAGTGCTAGAGAGCCTCTAGCGGGGCGCTACAATGAGCAGTTCTTC.

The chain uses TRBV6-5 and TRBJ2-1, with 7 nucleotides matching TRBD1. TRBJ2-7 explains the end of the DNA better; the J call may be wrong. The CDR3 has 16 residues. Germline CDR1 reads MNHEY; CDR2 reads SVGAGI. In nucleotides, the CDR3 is TGTGCCAGCAGACCAACCTACAGACAGGGCGGCTACGAGCAGTACTTC. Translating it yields CASRPTYRQGGYEQYF.

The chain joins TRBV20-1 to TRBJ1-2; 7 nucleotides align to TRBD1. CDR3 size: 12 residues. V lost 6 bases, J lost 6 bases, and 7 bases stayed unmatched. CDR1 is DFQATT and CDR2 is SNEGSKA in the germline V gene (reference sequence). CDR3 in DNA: TGCAGTGCCCCCGGGACAGCAAATGGCTACACCTTC. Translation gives CSAPGTANGYTF.

As DNA, the CDR3 is TGTGCCAGCAGCCGGAATCCGGGGACTAGCAATGAGCAGTTCTTC. Amino acids: CASSRNPGTSNEQFF. The rearrangement uses TRBV5-5 and TRBJ2-1; TRBD2 matches 8 bases. Germline-derived CDR1 and CDR2 are SGHKS and YYEKEE (reference sequence). The CDR3 spans 15 residues. V lost 4 bases to trimming and J lost 6 bases; unmatched junction nucleotides: 9.

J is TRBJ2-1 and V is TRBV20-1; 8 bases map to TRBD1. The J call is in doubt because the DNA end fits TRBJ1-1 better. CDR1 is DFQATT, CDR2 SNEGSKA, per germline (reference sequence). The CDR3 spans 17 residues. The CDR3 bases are TGCAGTGCTAGAGATCGGCTGACAGGGGAATCAGACACTGAAGCTTTCTTT. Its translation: CSARDRLTGESDTEAFF.

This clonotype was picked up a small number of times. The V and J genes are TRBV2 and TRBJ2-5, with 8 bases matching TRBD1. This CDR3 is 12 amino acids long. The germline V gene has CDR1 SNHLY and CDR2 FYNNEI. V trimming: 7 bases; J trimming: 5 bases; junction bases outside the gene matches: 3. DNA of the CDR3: TGTGCCAGCATCAGGGGGCGGGAGACCCAGTACTTC. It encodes CASIRGRETQYF.